These 8 T cell receptor beta chains came from one sample sequenced in a study of cytomegalovirus exposure and HLA in healthy donors. The PCR ran on 60 Vbeta and 13 Jbeta primers. Profiling relied on immunoSEQ multiplex PCR, and the TCRdb table lists in-frame clones only, not all of them. The repertoire holds roughly 250,000 clones, 80% seen once, with about 0.3% in the top ten. The sequencing input was PBMCs. These receptors all stem from a girl aged 2 to 9 in good health and CMV-seronegative.

The rearrangement joins TRBV7-3 to TRBJ2-1; D is unclear. CDR3 length: 13 amino acids. Between the trimmed V and J ends, which lost 0 bases and 8 bases, there was a span of 8 bases. Per germline, CDR1 SGHTA and CDR2 FQGTGA. The CDR3 is CASSLTQFHEQFF. As DNA, the CDR3 is TGTGCCAGCAGCTTAACACAGTTCCATGAGCAGTTCTTC.

The gene calls are TRBV5-1 and TRBJ1-1; TRBD1 might be the D (6 bases). From germline, CDR1 is SGHRS and CDR2 YFSETQ. The CDR3 is 13 amino acids. Trimming shortened V by 5 bases and J by 1 base, and 9 bases separated the two germline ends. CDR3 in DNA: TGCGCCAGCAGGGAACAGGGGAACACTGAAGCTTTCTTT. Protein: CASREQGNTEAFF.

V gene TRBV2 combines with J gene TRBJ1-1, with a tentative D call TRBD1 (6 bases). This CDR3 has 13 residues. V lost 6 bases and J 7 bases, leaving 15 bases between the germline ends. The V gene's germline CDR1 is SNHLY and CDR2 FYNNEI. CDR3 loop: CASRAGVFVEAFF. The CDR3 DNA reads as TGTGCCAGCAGAGCAGGGGTTTTTGTTGAAGCTTTCTTT.

The rearrangement joins TRBV9 to TRBJ1-2; 9 nucleotides match TRBD1. The CDR3 totals 14 residues. Germline V gives CDR1 SGDLS, CDR2 YYNGEE. V was clipped by 3 bases and J by 9 bases; unmatched bases: 9. The CDR3 sequence is CASSAIPGQGSYTF. The CDR3 DNA reads as TGTGCCAGCAGCGCGATTCCGGGACAGGGTAGCTACACCTTC. The complete variable domain, with remaining parts taken from reference TRBV9 and TRBJ1-2, reads DSGVTQTPKHLITATGQRVTLRCSPRSGDLSVYWYQQSLDQGLQFLIQYYNGEERAKGNILERFSAQQFPDLHSELNLSSLELGDSALYFCASSAIPGQGSYTFGSGTRLTVV.

This clone was counted only a few times. V and J are TRBV9 and TRBJ1-2; D is unclear. V shed 10 bases and J shed 4 bases, with 14 bases lying between them. The CDR3 consists of 12 residues. CDR1 and CDR2 from the germline V gene are SGDLS and YYNGEE. CDR3 residues: CASENRFYGYTF. CDR3 sequence (DNA): TGTGCCTCGGAGAACCGATTCTATGGCTACACCTTC. The full variable domain, rest sourced from reference TRBV9 and TRBJ1-2, is DSGVTQTPKHLITATGQRVTLRCSPRSGDLSVYWYQQSLDQGLQFLIQYYNGEERAKGNILERFSAQQFPDLHSELNLSSLELGDSALYFCASENRFYGYTFGSGTRLTVV.

CDR3 region: CASSFLPARTGELFF. CDR3 nucleotide sequence: TGTGCCAGCAGCTTTCTACCCGCCCGTACCGGGGAGCTGTTTTTT. This chain links TRBV5-4 with TRBJ2-2; D ambiguous. The CDR3 is 15 amino acids. Germline V gives CDR1 SGHNT, CDR2 YYREEE (reference sequence). The V gene lost 2 bases and the J gene lost 5 bases, with 13 bases spanning the gap.

The chain combines TRBV28 with TRBJ2-7, with a weak D call TRBD2 (6 bases). CDR3 size: 15 residues. V dropped 6 bases and J dropped 6 bases, with 21 bases sitting between them. CDR1 MDHEN and CDR2 SYDVKM come from the germline V gene. CDR3 region: CASRRLTGEGVEQYF. The CDR3, as DNA: TGTGCCAGCAGGCGCCTCACGGGAGAAGGAGTCGAGCAGTACTTC.

The gene calls are TRBV5-6 and TRBJ1-4, with TRBD1 identical over 7 bases. Unmatched junction bases numbered 8, after V lost 6 bases and J lost 6 bases. Germline-derived CDR1 and CDR2 are SGHDT and YYEEEE. This CDR3 is 14 amino acids long. CDR3 sequence (DNA): TGTGCCAGCACCACACAGGGGACAGATGAAAAACTGTTTTTT. Amino acid sequence: CASTTQGTDEKLFF. Full variable domain (missing parts from reference TRBV5-6 and TRBJ1-4): DAGVTQSPTHLIKTRGQQVTLRCSPKSGHDTVSWYQQALGQGPQFIFQYYEEEERQRGNFPDRFSGHQFPNYSSELNVNALLLGDSALYLCASTTQGTDEKLFFGSGTQLSVL.